This is a list of T cell receptor beta chains from one sample in a study of radiotherapy plus CTLA-4 blockade in lung cancer. TCRdb keeps only in-frame clones here, not all; method: immunoSEQ multiplex PCR. The table lists about 59,000 clones, around three quarters of them singletons. Specimen: peripheral blood, collected from a patient treated with radiotherapy plus ipilimumab. The receptors come from a human donor with non-small cell lung cancer whose response to radiotherapy plus ipilimumab could not be evaluated. Both conserved end residues are part of each CDR3. A D gene is named only where the DNA matches it firmly. Clone size appears in some rows only: once, few, many, or a class for an expanded clone.

CDR3 protein: CASSLVPGRGSGNTIYF; CDR3 DNA: TGTGCCAGCAGCTTAGTACCTGGTAGGGGCTCTGGAAACACCATATATTTT; V gene: TRBV11-2; clone size: -; D gene: -; J gene: TRBJ1-3
CDR3 protein: CANRQGATANYGYTF; CDR3 DNA: TGTGCCAACAGACAGGGGGCTACAGCTAACTATGGCTACACCTTC; V gene: TRBV2; clone size: -; D gene: TRBD1; J gene: TRBJ1-2
CDR3 protein: CASSQRGQGADTQYF; CDR3 DNA: TGTGCCAGCAGTCAGAGGGGACAGGGGGCAGATACGCAGTATTTT; V gene: TRBV6-6; clone size: -; D gene: TRBD1; J gene: TRBJ2-3
CDR3 protein: CASSFGLAGDTQYF; CDR3 DNA: TGTGCCAGCAGCTTCGGACTAGCGGGAGATACGCAGTATTTT; V gene: TRBV7-3; clone size: -; D gene: TRBD2; J gene: TRBJ2-3
CDR3 protein: CASSPTGADYGYTF; CDR3 DNA: TGTGCCAGCAGTCCTACAGGGGCGGACTATGGCTACACCTTC; V gene: TRBV6-6; clone size: -; D gene: TRBD1; J gene: TRBJ1-2
CDR3 protein: CASSRGQALYYEQYF; CDR3 DNA: TGTGCCAGCAGCCGAGGACAGGCCCTTTACTACGAGCAGTACTTC; V gene: TRBV5-6; clone size: -; D gene: TRBD1; J gene: TRBJ2-7
CDR3 protein: CASSWPGGFDEQFF; CDR3 DNA: TGTGCCAGCAGCTGGCCAGGGGGGTTTGATGAGCAGTTCTTC; V gene: TRBV11-3; clone size: -; D gene: -; J gene: TRBJ2-1
CDR3 protein: CASSHTDRSYEQYF; CDR3 DNA: TGTGCCAGCAGCCACACGGACAGATCCTACGAGCAGTACTTC; V gene: TRBV11-1; clone size: -; D gene: -; J gene: TRBJ2-7
CDR3 protein: CASGVGAATNEKLFF; CDR3 DNA: TGTGCCAGCGGAGTAGGGGCAGCAACTAATGAAAAACTGTTTTTT; V gene: TRBV28; clone size: once; D gene: -; J gene: TRBJ1-4
CDR3 protein: CASSRQDRGTSNTEAFF; CDR3 DNA: TGTGCCAGCAGCAGACAAGACAGGGGGACTTCGAACACTGAAGCTTTCTTT; V gene: TRBV28; clone size: once; D gene: TRBD1; J gene: TRBJ1-1
CDR3 protein: CASSPPMPDGNTIYF; CDR3 DNA: TGTGCCAGCTCACCACCGATGCCAGATGGAAACACCATATATTTT; V gene: TRBV18; clone size: few; D gene: -; J gene: TRBJ1-3
CDR3 protein: CASSLAGVQDRKNIQYF; CDR3 DNA: TGTGCCAGCAGCTTGGCAGGGGTCCAGGACCGGAAAAACATTCAGTACTTC; V gene: TRBV5-4; clone size: -; D gene: -; J gene: TRBJ2-4
CDR3 protein: CASSSRQGVNYGYTF; CDR3 DNA: TGTGCCAGTAGTTCCAGACAGGGGGTAAACTATGGCTACACCTTC; V gene: TRBV19; clone size: -; D gene: TRBD1; J gene: TRBJ1-2
CDR3 protein: CASSLARAKTDTQYF; CDR3 DNA: TGTGCCAGCAGCTTAGCGCGGGCAAAAACCGATACGCAGTATTTT; V gene: TRBV7-9; clone size: -; D gene: -; J gene: TRBJ2-3
CDR3 protein: CASSLEGVGYGYTF; CDR3 DNA: TGTGCCAGCAGCTTGGAAGGGGTGGGATATGGCTACACCTTC; V gene: TRBV5-4; clone size: -; D gene: -; J gene: TRBJ1-2
CDR3 protein: CASTPGQANEKLFF; CDR3 DNA: TGTGCCAGCACCCCGGGACAGGCTAATGAAAAACTGTTTTTT; V gene: TRBV6-1; clone size: -; D gene: TRBD1; J gene: TRBJ1-4
CDR3 protein: CSVQSGGAETQYF; CDR3 DNA: TGCAGCGTCCAGAGCGGGGGGGCTGAGACCCAGTACTTC; V gene: TRBV29-1; clone size: -; D gene: TRBD2; J gene: TRBJ2-5
CDR3 protein: CASVQSTGTANQPQHF; CDR3 DNA: TGTGCCAGCGTCCAGTCAACCGGGACAGCTAATCAGCCCCAGCATTTT; V gene: TRBV21-1; clone size: -; D gene: -; J gene: TRBJ1-5
CDR3 protein: CASSQVRSTFYEQYF; CDR3 DNA: TGCGCCAGCAGCCAAGTCCGGAGTACCTTCTACGAGCAGTACTTC; V gene: TRBV4-1; clone size: once; D gene: -; J gene: TRBJ2-7
CDR3 protein: CASSKDRDTEAFF; CDR3 DNA: TGTGCCAGTAGTAAGGACAGGGACACTGAAGCTTTCTTT; V gene: TRBV19; clone size: -; D gene: TRBD1; J gene: TRBJ1-1
CDR3 protein: CASSLVGTAQETQYF; CDR3 DNA: TGCGCCAGCAGCTTGGTTGGGACAGCTCAAGAGACCCAGTACTTC; V gene: TRBV5-1; clone size: few; D gene: TRBD1; J gene: TRBJ2-5
CDR3 protein: CASSVSGTGFPYEQYF; CDR3 DNA: TGTGCCAGCAGCGTCTCCGGGACAGGGTTTCCCTACGAGCAGTACTTC; V gene: TRBV9; clone size: -; D gene: TRBD1; J gene: TRBJ2-7
CDR3 protein: CASSPQSLAGINEQFF; CDR3 DNA: TGTGCCAGCAGCCCCCAATCACTAGCGGGAATCAATGAGCAGTTCTTC; V gene: TRBV7-8; clone size: few; D gene: TRBD2; J gene: TRBJ2-1
CDR3 protein: CASSELAGGPYEQFF; CDR3 DNA: TGTGCCAGCAGTGAGCTCGCGGGGGGGCCATATGAGCAGTTCTTC; V gene: TRBV6-4; clone size: -; D gene: TRBD2; J gene: TRBJ2-1
CDR3 protein: CASLRGPISSYNSPLHF; CDR3 DNA: TGTGCCAGTTTACGCGGGCCTATAAGCTCCTATAATTCACCCCTCCACTTT; V gene: TRBV28; clone size: -; D gene: -; J gene: TRBJ1-6
CDR3 protein: CASTRQGSYEQYF; CDR3 DNA: TGTGCCAGTACCCGACAGGGAAGCTACGAGCAGTACTTC; V gene: TRBV19; clone size: -; D gene: TRBD1; J gene: TRBJ2-7
CDR3 protein: CSVELLGQGTYEQYF; CDR3 DNA: TGCAGCGTTGAATTGCTCGGACAGGGCACCTACGAGCAGTACTTC; V gene: TRBV29-1; clone size: few; D gene: TRBD1; J gene: TRBJ2-7
CDR3 protein: CASSFWSEQYF; CDR3 DNA: TGTGCCAGCAGCTTTTGGAGCGAGCAGTACTTC; V gene: TRBV7-2; clone size: -; D gene: -; J gene: TRBJ2-7
CDR3 protein: CASSSSRNNEKLFF; CDR3 DNA: TGTGCCAGCAGCTCAAGCAGGAACAATGAAAAACTGTTTTTT; V gene: TRBV11-1; clone size: -; D gene: -; J gene: TRBJ1-4
CDR3 protein: CASSHREGTEAFF; CDR3 DNA: TGTGCCAGCTCACACCGAGAGGGCACTGAAGCTTTCTTT; V gene: TRBV18; clone size: -; D gene: -; J gene: TRBJ1-1
CDR3 protein: CASSVGQAGPTSYGYTF; CDR3 DNA: TGTGCCAGCAGCGTGGGCCAGGCCGGCCCCACGAGCTATGGCTACACCTTC; V gene: TRBV2; clone size: -; D gene: -; J gene: TRBJ1-2
CDR3 protein: CAISERTVEAFF; CDR3 DNA: TGTGCCATCAGTGAGAGGACAGTTGAAGCTTTCTTT; V gene: TRBV10-3; clone size: -; D gene: -; J gene: TRBJ1-1
CDR3 protein: CASSLFAVNTGELFF; CDR3 DNA: TGTGCCAGCAGTTTATTCGCGGTGAACACCGGGGAGCTGTTTTTT; V gene: TRBV27; clone size: -; D gene: -; J gene: TRBJ2-2
CDR3 protein: CASRVAGPQSPWNEQFF; CDR3 DNA: TGTGCCAGCAGAGTAGCCGGCCCTCAATCCCCGTGGAATGAGCAGTTCTTC; V gene: TRBV5-4; clone size: once; D gene: -; J gene: TRBJ2-1
CDR3 protein: CASSLGQGSTGELFF; CDR3 DNA: TGCGCCAGCAGCCTCGGACAGGGGAGCACCGGGGAGCTGTTTTTT; V gene: TRBV5-1; clone size: -; D gene: TRBD1; J gene: TRBJ2-2
CDR3 protein: CASSLDTLRGTQYF; CDR3 DNA: TGCGCCAGCAGCTTGGATACCCTCCGGGGTACGCAGTATTTT; V gene: TRBV5-1; clone size: -; D gene: -; J gene: TRBJ2-3
CDR3 protein: CASLLGGGEGTEAFF; CDR3 DNA: TGCGCCAGCCTCCTGGGGGGGGGCGAAGGCACTGAAGCTTTCTTT; V gene: TRBV5-1; clone size: -; D gene: -; J gene: TRBJ1-1
CDR3 protein: CASSPRTVSYEQYF; CDR3 DNA: TGTGCCAGCAGCCCCCGGACAGTCTCCTACGAGCAGTACTTC; V gene: TRBV9; clone size: -; D gene: -; J gene: TRBJ2-7
CDR3 protein: CSGQGNPSYNEQFF; CDR3 DNA: TGCAGCGGACAGGGGAACCCCTCCTACAATGAGCAGTTCTTC; V gene: TRBV29-1; clone size: -; D gene: TRBD1; J gene: TRBJ2-1
CDR3 protein: CASSGDREGTQYF; CDR3 DNA: TGTGCCAGCAGTGGGGACAGGGAGGGTACGCAGTATTTT; V gene: TRBV6-5; clone size: -; D gene: TRBD1; J gene: TRBJ2-3
CDR3 protein: CASSWEGGRTPDTQYF; CDR3 DNA: TGTGCCAGCAGTTGGGAGGGGGGCCGGACCCCAGATACGCAGTATTTT; V gene: TRBV7-3; clone size: once; D gene: -; J gene: TRBJ2-3
CDR3 protein: CAWSAKGQGALNTEAFF; CDR3 DNA: TGTGCCTGGAGTGCCAAGGGTCAGGGGGCTCTGAACACTGAAGCTTTCTTT; V gene: TRBV30; clone size: -; D gene: TRBD1; J gene: TRBJ1-1
CDR3 protein: CASSGDRGNYGYTF; CDR3 DNA: TGTGCCAGCAGCGGAGACAGGGGAAACTATGGCTACACCTTC; V gene: TRBV7-9; clone size: -; D gene: TRBD1; J gene: TRBJ1-2
CDR3 protein: CASSSKETQYF; CDR3 DNA: TGTGCCAGCAGCTCCAAAGAGACCCAGTACTTC; V gene: TRBV7-9; clone size: -; D gene: -; J gene: TRBJ2-5
CDR3 protein: CATSRDNLGLEETQYF; CDR3 DNA: TGTGCCACCAGCAGAGATAATTTGGGACTAGAAGAGACCCAGTACTTC; V gene: TRBV15; clone size: -; D gene: TRBD2; J gene: TRBJ2-5
CDR3 protein: CASSRGLKGGDTQYF; CDR3 DNA: TGTGCCAGCAGCCGGGGACTGAAAGGCGGAGATACGCAGTATTTT; V gene: TRBV7-2; clone size: -; D gene: -; J gene: TRBJ2-3
CDR3 protein: CASTAGTGDGYTF; CDR3 DNA: TGTGCCAGCACCGCCGGGACAGGGGATGGCTACACCTTC; V gene: TRBV27; clone size: -; D gene: TRBD1; J gene: TRBJ1-2
CDR3 protein: CASSFPLSSYNSPLHF; CDR3 DNA: TGTGCCAGCAGTTTCCCGCTGAGCTCCTATAATTCACCCCTCCACTTT; V gene: TRBV28; clone size: -; D gene: -; J gene: TRBJ1-6
CDR3 protein: CASKDSQGLASYEQYF; CDR3 DNA: TGTGCCAGCAAGGACTCTCAGGGACTAGCCTCCTACGAGCAGTACTTC; V gene: TRBV5-5; clone size: few; D gene: TRBD2; J gene: TRBJ2-7
CDR3 protein: CASSLGPTSGRAHNEQFF; CDR3 DNA: TGTGCCAGCAGCTTAGGGCCGACTAGCGGGAGGGCCCACAATGAGCAGTTCTTC; V gene: TRBV11-3; clone size: once; D gene: TRBD2; J gene: TRBJ2-1
CDR3 protein: CASSTRQGIYTGELFF; CDR3 DNA: TGTGCCAGCAGCACCCGACAGGGGATATACACCGGGGAGCTGTTTTTT; V gene: TRBV7-7; clone size: -; D gene: TRBD1; J gene: TRBJ2-2
CDR3 protein: CAWSVNVGTWGFF; CDR3 DNA: TGTGCCTGGAGTGTTAACGTTGGGACTTGGGGGTTCTTC; V gene: TRBV30; clone size: -; D gene: -; J gene: TRBJ2-1
CDR3 protein: CASGLAGGSTDTQYF; CDR3 DNA: TGTGCCAGCGGACTAGCGGGGGGATCCACAGATACGCAGTATTTT; V gene: TRBV7-3; clone size: once; D gene: TRBD2; J gene: TRBJ2-3
CDR3 protein: CASSVIGQGFGKYGYTF; CDR3 DNA: TGTGCCAGCAGCGTAATTGGACAGGGATTTGGAAAATATGGCTACACCTTC; V gene: TRBV9; clone size: once; D gene: TRBD1; J gene: TRBJ1-2